This T cell receptor beta chain was obtained from a study of blood T cell repertoires in COVID-19. Study context: Sources were T cells, B-cell-depleted T cells, or PBMCs; the material itself was cDNA or gDNA.

In the authors' methods: Scientists estimated how many nucleated cells there were by amplifying reference gene primers. Using immunoSEQ multiplex PCR, the repertoire was profiled, and TCRdb retains in-frame clones only, with some absent. V and J calls plus clone size are reproduced from that table; the DNA served to infer D and trimming. This sample has 150,000 to 200,000 clones, with around 83% found just once. CDR1 is SGHTA, CDR2 FQGNSA, per germline. The CDR3 spans 13 residues. V shed 5 bases and J 9 bases; nucleotides not matched to a gene: 7. The chain couples TRBV7-2 to TRBJ2-4; TRBD1 matches at 7 bases. The source material was PBMCs or T cells enriched from blood (not recorded which). The receptor comes from a woman aged 25 to 45 who had been exposed to COVID-19. For the CDR3, the DNA is TGTGCCAGCAGCCTTCGACAGGGTGGCATTCAGTACTTC. It codes for CASSLRQGGIQYF.